The 27 T cell receptor beta chains presented below share a single source sample, sequenced in a study of Ad26.COV2.S vaccination and SARS-CoV-2 variants. Sequencing used immunoSEQ multiplex PCR; TCRdb keeps in-frame clones, though not all of them. Of roughly 510,000 clones in the sample, 87% were seen once. Treatment in this sample: about 20 received Ad26.COV2.S at low or high dose, single or two shots; five or six received placebo; per-sample allocation not given. The samples date from day 63 after the first vaccine or placebo injection. The sequencing used peripheral blood, collected in a trial of Ad26.COV2.S vaccine versus placebo. Receptors were obtained from a person aged 18-60 years who received the Ad26.COV2.S COVID-19 vaccine or a placebo.

The chain carries TRBV4-3 and TRBJ2-1; 9 bases match TRBD2. After removal of 6 bases from V and 2 bases from J, the junction contained 2 bases not matched to a gene. This CDR3 region has 14 residues. The V gene's germline CDR1 is LGHNA and CDR2 YSLEER. CDR3: CASSRTSAYNEQFF. DNA for the CDR3: TGCGCCAGCAGTCGGACTAGCGCCTACAATGAGCAGTTCTTC.

This clone came up once. Written as DNA, the CDR3 is TGTGCCAGCAGCCATCTCTCAGGCGGGAGCTCCTACGAGCAGTACTTC. Residues: CASSHLSGGSSYEQYF. The rearrangement links TRBV5-4 to TRBJ2-7; 7 bases map to TRBD2. The CDR3 covers 16 residues. Unmatched junction bases numbered 10, after V lost 4 bases and J lost 0 bases. CDR1 is SGHNT and CDR2 is YYREEE in the germline V gene (reference sequence).

This clone was seen just once. The chain combines TRBV27 with TRBJ1-1; D is unclear. The V end lost 6 bases, the J end lost 8 bases, and 22 bases lay between the germline ends. Germline CDR1 reads MNHEY; CDR2 reads SMNVEV (reference sequence). This CDR3 is built from 15 residues. The CDR3 DNA is TGTGCCAGCAGATTTCAGTCCCAGCGGGATAGAGAAGCTTTCTTT. Protein: CASRFQSQRDREAFF.

In its sample, this clone was seen a few times. The rearrangement links TRBV19 to TRBJ1-5; TRBD1 agrees at 7 bases. Germline assignment: CDR1 LNHDA and CDR2 SQIVND (reference sequence). The CDR3 runs 13 residues. V lost 5 bases and J lost 6; bases outside the gene matches: 4. CDR3 nucleotide sequence: TGTGCCAGTAGTGACCGACAGGGTCAGCCCCAGCATTTT. This gives the protein CASSDRQGQPQHF. Complete variable domain (other parts from reference TRBV19 and TRBJ1-5): DGGITQSPKYLFRKEGQNVTLSCEQNLNHDAMYWYRQDPGQGLRLIYYSQIVNDFQKGDIAEGYSVSREKKESFPLTVTSAQKNPTAFYLCASSDRQGQPQHFGDGTRLSIL.

The chain couples TRBV24-1 to TRBJ2-2, with D unclear. The CDR3 spans 14 residues. Germline lookup yields CDR1 KGHDR and CDR2 SFDVKD. Trimming pared 0 bases from V and 5 bases from J, leaving 6 bases between. The CDR3 DNA sequence: TGTGCCACCAGTGATTTGCCTCCGACCGGGGAGCTGTTTTTT. It specifies CATSDLPPTGELFF.

The V and J genes are TRBV9 and TRBJ2-1; 7 bases are shared with TRBD1. Germline CDR1 reads SGDLS; CDR2 reads YYNGEE. The junction had 10 bases not matched to a gene; V was cut back by 4 bases and J by 6 bases. This CDR3 is built from 15 residues. Here the CDR3 reads CASSPRQGNGNEQFF. CDR3 coding DNA: TGTGCCAGCAGCCCGCGACAGGGTAATGGCAATGAGCAGTTCTTC. The complete variable domain, with remaining parts taken from reference TRBV9 and TRBJ2-1, reads DSGVTQTPKHLITATGQRVTLRCSPRSGDLSVYWYQQSLDQGLQFLIQYYNGEERAKGNILERFSAQQFPDLHSELNLSSLELGDSALYFCASSPRQGNGNEQFFGPGTRLTVL.

This clone was seen just once. The chain combines TRBV9 with TRBJ2-5; TRBD1 matches 7 bases. Germline CDR1 SGDLS, CDR2 YYNGEE. This CDR3 is built from 15 residues. Losses at the gene ends were 0 bases for V and 1 base for J; bases not matched to a gene: 3. For the CDR3, the DNA is TGTGCCAGCAGCGTAGACCGGGACAGCCAAGAGACCCAGTACTTC. Translation: CASSVDRDSQETQYF. Full variable domain (remainder filled in from reference TRBV9 and TRBJ2-5): DSGVTQTPKHLITATGQRVTLRCSPRSGDLSVYWYQQSLDQGLQFLIQYYNGEERAKGNILERFSAQQFPDLHSELNLSSLELGDSALYFCASSVDRDSQETQYFGPGTRLLVL.

This chain connects TRBV30 to TRBJ2-5; D is possibly TRBD2 (6 bases). The CDR3 length is 12 residues. CDR1 GTSNPN and CDR2 SVGIG come from the germline V gene (reference sequence). CDR3 sequence reads: CAYSGSGETQYF. CDR3 sequence (DNA): TGTGCTTATAGCGGTTCCGGCGAGACCCAGTACTTC.

The chain employs TRBV5-1 and TRBJ1-1; D may be TRBD1 (6 bases). CDR3 length: 14 amino acids. The germline gives CDR1 SGHRS, CDR2 YFSETQ. Trimming pared 3 bases from V and 2 bases from J, leaving 11 bases between. This CDR3 reads CASSWRQANTEAFF. CDR3 sequence (DNA): TGCGCCAGCAGCTGGAGACAGGCCAACACTGAAGCTTTCTTT.

The chain couples TRBV9 to TRBJ2-1; either TRBD1 or TRBD2 may supply D (5 bases each). Per the germline V gene, CDR1 is SGDLS and CDR2 is YYNGEE. The CDR3 sequence is 12 residues long. V lost 3 bases to trimming and J lost 7 bases, with 8 bases between them. The CDR3 nucleotides read TGTGCCAGCAGCGACAGGAGGAATGAGCAGTTCTTC. Translation gives CASSDRRNEQFF.

The genes are TRBV13 and TRBJ2-5, with no clear D. The CDR3 consists of 11 residues. Germline loops: CDR1 PRHDT, CDR2 FYEKMQ (reference sequence). Trimming took 5 bases from V and 4 from J, leaving 5 bases between them. Here the CDR3 reads CASSPGETQYF. The CDR3 DNA follows: TGTGCCAGCAGCCCCGGAGAGACCCAGTACTTC.

This clone occurred once. The V and J genes are TRBV30 and TRBJ2-2; 12 positions agree with TRBD2. This CDR3 has 19 amino acids. Unmatched junction bases numbered 16, after V lost 2 bases and J lost 6 bases. Germline loops: CDR1 GTSNPN, CDR2 SVGIG (reference sequence). As DNA, the CDR3 is TGTGCCTGGAGTTCATGGTTTCTCGGACTAGCGGGAAACCCCGGGGAGCTGTTTTTT. This gives the protein CAWSSWFLGLAGNPGELFF.

The chain combines TRBV6-2 or TRBV6-3 with TRBJ2-1, with D hard to call. The CDR3 is made up of 12 amino acids. The V gene lost 4 bases and the J gene lost 6 bases, with 7 bases spanning the gap. From germline, CDR1 is MNHEY and CDR2 SVGEGT. The CDR3 region is CASSLNSNEQFF. CDR3 DNA: TGTGCCAGCAGTTTAAACAGCAATGAGCAGTTCTTC.

Points on this clone: This sample includes further DNA sequences coding for the same CDR3. The rearrangement uses TRBV7-9 and TRBJ2-7; D is undetermined. CDR3 length: 12 residues. V lost 5 bases to trimming and J lost 1 base, with 6 bases between them. Germline CDR1 and CDR2: SEHNR and FQNEAQ (reference sequence). CDR3 coding DNA: TGTGCCAGCAGCCTAGGATCCTACGAGCAGTACTTC. Protein sequence: CASSLGSYEQYF.

This chain links TRBV5-5 with TRBJ2-1; D remains ambiguous. The CDR3 is 13 amino acids. The germline V gene encodes CDR1 SGHKS and CDR2 YYEKEE (reference sequence). The V gene lost 0 bases and the J gene lost 6 bases, with 7 bases spanning the gap. CDR3 residues: CASSLAGSNEQFF. The CDR3 DNA reads TGTGCCAGCAGCTTGGCAGGTAGCAATGAGCAGTTCTTC.

This chain links TRBV19 with TRBJ2-1; D call uncertain. Germline V CDR1 and CDR2: LNHDA, SQIVND (reference sequence). The CDR3 sequence is 14 residues long. V lost 0 bases and J 4 bases, leaving 7 bases between the germline ends. This chain's CDR3 is CASSIDLPYNEQFF. The CDR3 DNA sequence: TGTGCCAGTAGTATAGACCTACCTTACAATGAGCAGTTCTTC.

In its sample, this clone was seen once. The chain recombines TRBV14 with TRBJ2-5, with TRBD2 as a possible D gene (6 bases). With 1 base removed from V and 0 bases from J, the gap between germline ends came to 12 bases. This CDR3 has 16 residues. CDR1 SGHDN and CDR2 FVKESK come from the germline V gene. CDR3 in DNA: TGTGCCAGCAGCCAAGTGGGGCGGGGCTACCAAGAGACCCAGTACTTC. It codes for CASSQVGRGYQETQYF.

The rearrangement uses TRBV28 and TRBJ1-1; possibly TRBD1 for D (5 bases). The germline V and J ends were trimmed by 6 bases and 6 bases, with 17 bases remaining between them. Germline V gives CDR1 MDHEN, CDR2 SYDVKM. The CDR3 is made up of 14 amino acids. CDR3 protein: CASRSRPGRSEAFF. Here the CDR3 DNA reads TGTGCCAGCAGATCACGCCCGGGACGGTCTGAAGCTTTCTTT.

The V gene is TRBV3-1 (or the pseudogene TRBV3-2), the J gene TRBJ2-4, with 7 positions matching TRBD2. The V and J ends lost 2 bases and 1 base, in that order; junction bases with no gene match: 8. The CDR3 contains 17 residues. Germline V gene lookup returns CDR1 LGHDT and CDR2 YNNKEL (reference sequence). The CDR3 nucleotides read TGTGCCAGCAGCCAATTTTTTGGCGGGAGTGCCAAAAACATTCAGTACTTC. Its translation: CASSQFFGGSAKNIQYF.

The chain couples TRBV6-1 to TRBJ1-2, with TRBD1 matching over 9 bases. Germline assignment: CDR1 MNHNS and CDR2 SASEGT. There are 14 residues in the CDR3. After removal of 1 base from V and 3 bases from J, the junction contained 0 bases not matched to a gene. This chain's CDR3 is CASSEGDRDYGYTF. In DNA, the CDR3 is TGTGCCAGCAGTGAAGGGGACAGGGACTATGGCTACACCTTC.

V gene TRBV5-1 combines with J gene TRBJ1-4; D gene unclear. CDR1 is SGHRS, CDR2 YFSETQ, per germline. This CDR3 comprises 15 residues. V gave up 4 bases and J gave up 0 bases, with 10 bases separating them. CDR3 sequence: CASSVDGTTNEKLFF. CDR3 sequence (DNA): TGCGCCAGCAGCGTCGACGGTACAACTAATGAAAAACTGTTTTTT. Complete variable domain (other parts from reference TRBV5-1 and TRBJ1-4): KAGVTQTPRYLIKTRGQQVTLSCSPISGHRSVSWYQQTPGQGLQFLFEYFSETQRNKGNFPGRFSGRQFSNSRSEMNVSTLELGDSALYLCASSVDGTTNEKLFFGSGTQLSVL.

The rearrangement links TRBV29-1 to TRBJ2-1; 8 bases line up with TRBD2. The V gene end was trimmed by 7 bases and the J gene end by 9 bases; junction bases not matched to a gene: 5. Germline lookup yields CDR1 SQVTM and CDR2 ANQGSEA. This CDR3 is 11 amino acids long. The CDR3 region is CSALAGSEQFF. The CDR3 coding sequence is TGCAGCGCTCTAGCGGGTAGTGAGCAGTTCTTC.

This chain links TRBV6-2 or TRBV6-3 with TRBJ1-5; D unresolved. V dropped 4 bases and J dropped 5 bases, with 15 bases sitting between them. CDR3 length equals 15 residues. Per the germline V gene, CDR1 is MNHEY and CDR2 is SVGEGT. CDR3 nucleotides: TGTGCCAGCAGTTTGATAGGTCAGCGATATCAGCCCCAGCATTTT. Translation: CASSLIGQRYQPQHF.

The chain employs TRBV9 and TRBJ2-1; the match to TRBD2 covers 7 bases. Germline trimming cut 2 bases from V and 2 bases from J; bases unmatched to any gene: 7. CDR1 and CDR2 (germline): SGDLS, YYNGEE. CDR3 length: 16 amino acids. Here the CDR3 DNA reads TGTGCCAGCAGCGTGGGGGTAGCGGGCCCCTACAATGAGCAGTTCTTC. Its protein product is CASSVGVAGPYNEQFF.

This clone was counted once. The chain recombines TRBV11-3 with TRBJ2-7, with 11 bases that match TRBD2. Trimming removed 2 bases from V and 6 bases from J; junction bases left unmatched: 3. CDR1 and CDR2 (germline): SGHNT, YENEEA. The CDR3 extends over 14 amino acids. The chain's CDR3 is CASSLLAGGSEQYF. The CDR3 bases are TGTGCCAGCAGCTTACTAGCGGGAGGCTCCGAGCAGTACTTC.

The gene calls are TRBV28 and TRBJ2-2; 8 positions match TRBD2. After removal of 5 bases from V and 7 bases from J, the junction contained 12 bases not matched to a gene. The CDR3 consists of 16 residues. Per germline, CDR1 MDHEN and CDR2 SYDVKM. CDR3 in DNA: TGTGCCAGCAGTCTCAATAGCGGGGAGCGTCTCGGGGAGCTGTTTTTT. Protein sequence: CASSLNSGERLGELFF.

This clone was counted a single time. The J gene is TRBJ2-3, the V gene TRBV30; D remains unclear. Germline CDR1 GTSNPN, CDR2 SVGIG (reference sequence). V was trimmed by 0 bases and J by 3 bases, leaving 13 bases between them. The CDR3 length is 15 residues. CDR3 loop: CAWSVAFQATDTQYF. CDR3 DNA: TGTGCCTGGAGTGTGGCATTCCAAGCAACAGATACGCAGTATTTT.